Detailed here is one TCR beta chain. Antigen: not known. These data belong to a study of siplizumab effects on memory and regulatory T cells. Study-level results: Proliferating Tregs from siplizumab cultures lacked functional confirmation of suppression. Roughly 75-95% of proliferating CD4+ or CD8+ clones lacked an assignable naive or memory phenotype.

The CDR3 spans 13 residues. V shed 6 bases and J shed 1 base, with 7 bases lying between them. Germline CDR1 and CDR2: MNHNS and SASEGT. Sequenced by immunoSEQ multiplex PCR; TCRdb stores in-frame clones only, minus some. This table has about 110,000 clones, roughly 92% appearing once. This chain links TRBV6-1 with TRBJ2-4; D remains ambiguous. The sequence came from a human donor in good health. Sequenced input: CD4+ T cells sorted from blood. The DNA for the CDR3 is TGTGCCAGCAGCCTAAGGGCCAAAAACATTCAGTACTTC. Protein sequence: CASSLRAKNIQYF.